Below are 19 T cell receptor beta chains sequenced from a single sample in a study of radiation and T cells in renal cell carcinoma. Clones were read by immunoSEQ multiplex PCR, and TCRdb kept only the in-frame ones, dropping some. The top ten clones hold around 12% of a sample with 150,000 or so clones, around nine tenths of them seen once. The time point is: baseline pretreatment blood. Treatment in this sample: 15 Gy SBRT to primary tumor, nephrectomy 4 weeks later. The source material was blood, sampled from a patient whose treatment included radiotherapy and nephrectomy. These TCRs come from a woman aged 45-65 years with renal cell carcinoma.

The chain is built from TRBV6-5 and TRBJ1-1, with D possibly being TRBD1 (5 bases). This CDR3 is built from 16 residues. Trimming stripped 4 bases from V and 4 bases from J, with 19 bases between. Germline values: CDR1 MNHEY, CDR2 SVGAGI. DNA for the CDR3: TGTGCCAGCAGTTCGACAGAGACGACTCTAGGCACTGAAGCTTTCTTT. Its translation is CASSSTETTLGTEAFF.

The genes are TRBV30 and TRBJ2-1; TRBD1 agrees at 7 bases. Germline V CDR1 and CDR2: GTSNPN, SVGIG (reference sequence). V was pared by 2 bases and J by 2 bases, with 3 bases of the junction left unmatched. The CDR3 is made up of 14 amino acids. As DNA, the CDR3 is TGTGCCTGGAGTAAGGGGGCAACCTACAATGAGCAGTTCTTC. Encoded protein: CAWSKGATYNEQFF. Full variable domain (missing parts from reference TRBV30 and TRBJ2-1): SQTIHQWPATLVQPVGSPLSLECTVEGTSNPNLYWYRQAAGRGLQLLFYSVGIGQISSEVPQNLSASRPQDRQFILSSKKLLLSDSGFYLCAWSKGATYNEQFFGPGTRLTVL.

The CDR3 is CASSESRVSSSYEQYF. In DNA, the CDR3 is TGTGCCAGCAGTGAAAGTAGGGTTTCTTCCTCCTACGAGCAGTACTTC. J is TRBJ2-7 and V is TRBV2; D remains unclear. V shed 2 bases and J shed 0 bases, with 14 bases lying between them. The germline V gene encodes CDR1 SNHLY and CDR2 FYNNEI. CDR3 size: 16 residues.

Points on this clone: Other DNA sequences in this specimen translate into the identical CDR3. This sequence joins TRBV19 and TRBJ1-3; D may be TRBD1 (6 bases). Trimming took off 7 bases at V and 1 base at J, with 11 bases between the two ends. Germline V CDR1 and CDR2: LNHDA, SQIVND (reference sequence). The CDR3 is 14 residues long. CDR3 region: CASTLDSSGNTIYF. CDR3 in DNA: TGTGCCAGTACCTTGGACAGTTCTGGAAACACCATATATTTT.

CDR3 residues: CASRRLENTEAFF. The DNA for the CDR3 is TGTGCCAGCAGACGTCTGGAGAACACTGAAGCTTTCTTT. The chain is built from TRBV25-1 and TRBJ1-1, with D unclear. Trimming shortened V by 6 bases and J by 1 base, and 9 bases separated the two germline ends. This CDR3 contains 13 residues. CDR1 is MGHDK and CDR2 is SYGVNS in the germline V gene.

J is TRBJ1-1 and V is TRBV2; 7 bases agree with TRBD1. CDR1 is SNHLY and CDR2 is FYNNEI in the germline V gene. This CDR3 spans 15 amino acids. V shed 5 bases and J 0 bases; nucleotides not matched to a gene: 6. The CDR3 loop is CASSPTGTVNTEAFF. CDR3 nucleotide sequence: TGTGCCAGCAGTCCTACCGGGACAGTGAACACTGAAGCTTTCTTT.

The chain uses TRBV19 and TRBJ1-6; a weak D match, TRBD1 (6 bases). The CDR3 extends over 14 amino acids. Per germline, CDR1 LNHDA and CDR2 SQIVND (reference sequence). The V end was cut by 8 bases, the J end by 13 bases, with 21 bases between. DNA of the CDR3: TGTGCCAGTTCCCCCCGGGACATCGGATCGCCCCTCCACTTT. This translates into CASSPRDIGSPLHF. Filled out from reference TRBV19 and TRBJ1-6, the complete variable domain reads DGGITQSPKYLFRKEGQNVTLSCEQNLNHDAMYWYRQDPGQGLRLIYYSQIVNDFQKGDIAEGYSVSREKKESFPLTVTSAQKNPTAFYLCASSPRDIGSPLHFGNGTRLTVT.

The chain uses TRBV5-1 and TRBJ2-5; perhaps D is TRBD1 or TRBD2 (6 bases each). Germline CDR1 and CDR2: SGHRS and YFSETQ. Trimming took 2 bases from V and 2 from J, leaving 13 bases between them. The length of the CDR3 is 15 residues. The CDR3 bases are TGCGCCAGCAGCTTTAGGGGGGAGCGACAAGAGACCCAGTACTTC. It encodes CASSFRGERQETQYF.

This chain links TRBV4-2 with TRBJ1-1, with D possibly being TRBD1 (6 bases). Per germline, CDR1 LGHNA and CDR2 YNFKEQ. Deletions cut 4 bases from V and 11 bases from J, with 23 bases between. The CDR3 extends over 15 amino acids. The CDR3 DNA reads TGTGCCAGCAGCCGCCGCCTCGGGGGAGGGGGTGGTGCTTTCTTT. It yields the protein CASSRRLGGGGGAFF.

V usage is TRBV7-2 and J usage is TRBJ2-5, with no clear D. CDR1 and CDR2 from the germline V gene are SGHTA and FQGNSA. V lost 4 bases and J 6 bases, leaving 15 bases between the germline ends. The CDR3 is 14 residues long. CDR3: CASSYRVLEKTQYF. DNA of the CDR3: TGTGCCAGCAGCTACCGGGTCCTTGAAAAGACCCAGTACTTC.

In its sample, this clone was seen a few times. J is TRBJ1-1 and V is TRBV19, with 8 bases that match TRBD1. The germline V gene encodes CDR1 LNHDA and CDR2 SQIVND (reference sequence). The CDR3 is 16 amino acids. J gave up 6 bases and V 5 bases, and 14 bases lay outside the gene matches. CDR3 sequence (DNA): TGTGCCAGTAGTCCCCGGACAGGGTATAGTGTCGCTGAAGCTTTCTTT. This codes for CASSPRTGYSVAEAFF.

This rearrangement joins TRBV2 to TRBJ1-6, with 7 bases lining up with TRBD1. V dropped 3 bases and J dropped 7; count of bases not matched to a gene: 9. Germline CDR1 reads SNHLY; CDR2 reads FYNNEI. The CDR3 consists of 16 residues. The CDR3 DNA is TGTGCCAGCAGTGAGCGACAGGGTGTTGGAAATTCACCCCTCCACTTT. This sequence encodes CASSERQGVGNSPLHF.

This clone was found a few times. The chain uses TRBV19 and TRBJ1-4; no firm D call. The CDR3 has 15 residues. Trimming took off 3 bases at V and 0 bases at J, with 8 bases between the two ends. Germline assignment: CDR1 LNHDA and CDR2 SQIVND (reference sequence). The CDR3 DNA is TGTGCCAGTAGTATTAACGAAGCAACTAATGAAAAACTGTTTTTT. This sequence encodes CASSINEATNEKLFF.

This chain connects TRBV5-4 to TRBJ1-4, with D hard to call. The CDR3 is 15 amino acids. Germline assignment: CDR1 SGHNT and CDR2 YYREEE (reference sequence). V was clipped by 4 bases and J by 1 base, with 11 bases between them. CDR3 in amino acids: CASSPSSGTNEKLFF. The CDR3 coding sequence is TGTGCCAGCAGCCCGAGTTCCGGAACTAATGAAAAACTGTTTTTT.

Only a few counts were recorded for this clone. This chain links TRBV29-1 with TRBJ1-2; D is possibly TRBD1 (6 bases). This CDR3 is built from 13 residues. The germline V and J ends were trimmed by 7 bases and 7 bases, with 19 bases remaining between them. Germline V gene lookup returns CDR1 SQVTM and CDR2 ANQGSEA. CDR3 DNA sequence: TGCAGCGCCCAATCGGTACAGGGAGGTGGCTACACCTTC. Residues: CSAQSVQGGGYTF.

The genes are TRBV5-1 and TRBJ2-1; possibly TRBD1 or TRBD2 for D (6 bases each). The CDR3 loop spans 16 amino acids. CDR1 is SGHRS, CDR2 YFSETQ, per germline. The V and J ends lost 4 bases and 4 bases respectively, with 18 bases between them. The chain's CDR3 is CASSLQGRRAYNEQFF. The CDR3 nucleotides are TGCGCCAGCAGCCTACAGGGCAGGAGGGCTTACAATGAGCAGTTCTTC. Full variable domain (remainder filled in from reference TRBV5-1 and TRBJ2-1): KAGVTQTPRYLIKTRGQQVTLSCSPISGHRSVSWYQQTPGQGLQFLFEYFSETQRNKGNFPGRFSGRQFSNSRSEMNVSTLELGDSALYLCASSLQGRRAYNEQFFGPGTRLTVL.

This clone occurred a few times. CDR3 nucleotides: TGTGCCAGCAGTGCCAACTATGGCTACACCTTC. Protein product: CASSANYGYTF. The chain joins TRBV6-1 to TRBJ1-2; D ambiguous. The CDR3 spans 11 residues. Trimming left V 4 bases short and J 2 bases short, with 2 bases between. Germline V gene data show CDR1 as MNHNS and CDR2 as SASEGT.

With respect to this clone: The junction does not match germline at one end; this may be a read error. CDR3 protein: CASSHGTASTDTRYF. The CDR3 nucleotides are TGTGCCAGCAGCCATGGGACAGCTAGCACAGATACGCGGTATTTT. This chain uses TRBV5-4 with TRBJ2-3, with TRBD1 matching 7 bases. Germline lookup yields CDR1 SGHNT and CDR2 YYREEE (reference sequence). The CDR3 extends over 15 amino acids.

V usage is TRBV4-2 and J usage is TRBJ2-3; 9 positions match TRBD2. CDR1 LGHNA and CDR2 YNFKEQ come from the germline V gene. Losses at the gene ends were 1 base for V and 2 bases for J; bases not matched to a gene: 4. The CDR3 length is 16 residues. CDR3 nucleotide sequence: TGTGCCAGCAGCCAAGCGGTAGCGGGGGTCACAGATACGCAGTATTTT. Amino acids: CASSQAVAGVTDTQYF.